A single sample is the source of the 24 T cell receptor beta chains below, sequenced in a study of blood T cell repertoires in COVID-19. The method was immunoSEQ multiplex PCR; TCRdb's version includes in-frame clones alone and lacks a portion of them. Here the sample spans hundreds of thousands of clones, about 89% being singletons. The sample consisted of peripheral blood. The receptors were gathered from a woman in her forties or fifties with COVID-19, enrolled during active disease.

The chain couples TRBV19 to TRBJ1-5; D remains unclear. Trimming left V 1 base short and J 0 bases short, with 13 bases between. The CDR3 length is 17 residues. CDR1 is LNHDA and CDR2 is SQIVND in the germline V gene (reference sequence). The CDR3 region has the DNA TGTGCCAGTAGTATAGGGCGGTACACCGTTAGCAATCAGCCCCAGCATTTT. It specifies CASSIGRYTVSNQPQHF.

The V call is TRBV5-1, the J call TRBJ1-2, with D tentatively TRBD1 (6 bases). The germline V and J ends were trimmed by 4 bases and 4 bases, with 14 bases remaining between them. Germline V lookup: CDR1 SGHRS, CDR2 YFSETQ. CDR3 length: 14 residues. CDR3 protein: CASSREQGGYGYTF. CDR3 sequence (DNA): TGCGCCAGCAGCAGGGAACAGGGTGGCTATGGCTACACCTTC.

This chain joins TRBV2 and TRBJ2-2; tentatively, D is TRBD1 (6 bases). The V end lost 4 bases, the J end lost 1 base, and 13 bases lay between the germline ends. The V gene's germline CDR1 is SNHLY and CDR2 FYNNEI. The CDR3 totals 16 residues. CDR3 nucleotides: TGTGCCAGCAGTGCAGGGGATTTGGGGAACACCGGGGAGCTGTTTTTT. This translates into CASSAGDLGNTGELFF.

The CDR3 loop reads CASSSAIREPGNTIYF. CDR3 coding DNA: TGTGCCAGCAGTTCCGCAATCAGGGAACCTGGAAACACCATATATTTT. The chain carries TRBV27 and TRBJ1-3; a possible D gene is TRBD1 (5 bases). Germline-derived CDR1 and CDR2 are MNHEY and SMNVEV (reference sequence). The V end lost 4 bases, the J end lost 2 bases, and 15 bases lay between the germline ends. This CDR3 comprises 16 residues.

V is TRBV2 and J is TRBJ2-7; TRBD1 matches at 7 bases. V lost 5 bases to trimming and J lost 6 bases; unmatched junction nucleotides: 7. CDR3 length: 13 residues. CDR1 and CDR2 (germline): SNHLY, FYNNEI. In DNA form, the CDR3 reads TGTGCCAGCAGTCGACAGGGTGAGGCCGAGCAGTACTTC. It yields the protein CASSRQGEAEQYF.

The rearrangement joins TRBV7-3 to TRBJ2-1; 9 bases line up with TRBD1. Germline V gene lookup returns CDR1 SGHTA and CDR2 FQGTGA. There are 17 residues in the CDR3. Trimming cost V 6 bases and J 8 bases; bases outside gene matches: 17. CDR3 DNA: TGTGCCAGCAGTCTTACAGGGGGCGAATGGGGCCTATATGAGCAGTTCTTC. As protein: CASSLTGGEWGLYEQFF.

The chain employs TRBV18 and TRBJ2-5, with 10 bases fitting TRBD1. This CDR3 spans 14 amino acids. V lost 5 bases, J lost 3 bases, and 3 bases stayed unmatched. Germline CDR1 reads KGHSH; CDR2 reads LQKENI. CDR3 amino acids: CASSVGQGEETQYF. DNA for the CDR3: TGTGCCAGCTCAGTTGGACAGGGGGAAGAGACCCAGTACTTC.

The chain links TRBV3-1 (or the pseudogene TRBV3-2) to TRBJ1-6; 8 positions agree with TRBD1. CDR3 length: 13 residues. Trimming at V came to 10 bases and at J to 8 bases, leaving 7 bases not matched to a gene. In germline, CDR1 is LGHDT, CDR2 YNNKEL (reference sequence). The CDR3 sequence: CATAGQGDSPLHF. In DNA, the CDR3 is TGTGCCACCGCCGGACAGGGTGATTCACCCCTCCACTTT.

This chain connects TRBV30 to TRBJ1-5; tentatively, D is TRBD1 (6 bases). Trimming took 3 bases from V and 0 from J, leaving 12 bases between them. This CDR3 has 15 residues. CDR1 is GTSNPN, CDR2 SVGIG, per germline (reference sequence). As DNA, the CDR3 is TGTGCCTGGAGGAGGACAGCCGATAGCAATCAGCCCCAGCATTTT. Translating gives CAWRRTADSNQPQHF.

V gene TRBV30 combines with J gene TRBJ2-7; D ambiguous. CDR1 is GTSNPN and CDR2 is SVGIG in the germline V gene (reference sequence). CDR3 length: 14 amino acids. With 0 bases removed from V and 2 bases from J, the gap between germline ends came to 11 bases. CDR3 region: CAWSVPGSPYEQYF. The DNA of the CDR3 is TGTGCCTGGAGTGTACCCGGTAGCCCCTACGAGCAGTACTTC.

The gene calls are TRBV7-9 and TRBJ1-3, with a possible D match to TRBD1 (6 bases). The CDR3 has 12 residues. The V end was cut by 5 bases, the J end by 10 bases, with 12 bases between. The germline V gene encodes CDR1 SEHNR and CDR2 FQNEAQ (reference sequence). The CDR3 protein is CASSGDKATIYF. DNA of the CDR3: TGTGCCAGCAGCGGGGACAAGGCGACCATATATTTT.

J is TRBJ1-5 and V is TRBV21-1; the DNA was not used to check the table's D call, TRBD1. TRBV21-1 is described as a pseudogene. The CDR3 consists of 20 residues. The CDR3 here is CASSPQPRDSATGGVEPQHF. CDR3 sequence (DNA): TGTGCCAGCAGCCCTCAACCCCGGGACAGCGCGACGGGTGGTGTTGAGCCCCAGCATTTT.

This clone was recorded a few times. The rearrangement links TRBV6-5 to TRBJ1-4, with D hard to call. Germline V gene sequence: CDR1 MNHEY, CDR2 SVGAGI. CDR3 length equals 15 residues. Trimming stripped 7 bases from V and 5 bases from J, with 17 bases between. The CDR3 is CASKVGSMGNEKLFF. The CDR3, as DNA: TGTGCCAGCAAGGTGGGGAGCATGGGGAATGAAAAACTGTTTTTT.

The V and J genes are TRBV19 and TRBJ1-5; D is ambiguous. The V and J ends lost 0 bases and 4 bases respectively, with 10 bases between them. Germline V gene lookup returns CDR1 LNHDA and CDR2 SQIVND (reference sequence). The CDR3 is made up of 15 amino acids. The CDR3 coding sequence is TGTGCCAGTAGTATAGATCAGCAGGCTAATCAGCCCCAGCATTTT. Protein: CASSIDQQANQPQHF.

V usage is TRBV13 and J usage is TRBJ1-5, with D perhaps matching TRBD1 (6 bases). The CDR3 sequence is 18 residues long. CDR1 PRHDT and CDR2 FYEKMQ come from the germline V gene (reference sequence). Between the trimmed V and J ends, which lost 6 bases and 0 bases, there was a span of 21 bases. CDR3 residues: CASSFPQFHRDSNQPQHF. The CDR3 DNA sequence: TGTGCCAGCAGTTTCCCCCAATTTCACAGGGATAGCAATCAGCCCCAGCATTTT.

The chain is built from TRBV19 and TRBJ1-1; TRBD1 aligns across 7 bases. V lost 5 bases and J lost 1; bases outside the gene matches: 7. Germline CDR1 and CDR2: LNHDA and SQIVND (reference sequence). This CDR3 is 15 amino acids long. CDR3 in amino acids: CASSPATGPNTEAFF. In DNA form, the CDR3 reads TGTGCCAGTAGTCCTGCGACAGGGCCGAACACTGAAGCTTTCTTT.

J is TRBJ1-1 and V is TRBV2; D perhaps matches TRBD1 (6 bases). The CDR3 consists of 17 residues. Trimming left V 2 bases short and J 0 bases short, with 16 bases between. CDR1 and CDR2 (germline): SNHLY, FYNNEI. In DNA form, the CDR3 reads TGTGCCAGCAGTGAACTTAAGCAGGGGTATTTGAACACTGAAGCTTTCTTT. Protein product: CASSELKQGYLNTEAFF.

Only one count was recorded for this clone. The chain uses TRBV2 and TRBJ2-7; no reliable D call. V was clipped by 5 bases and J by 5 bases, with 7 bases between them. Germline CDR1 is SNHLY and CDR2 is FYNNEI. The CDR3 totals 11 residues. This chain's CDR3 is CASSYSHEQYF. CDR3 in DNA: TGTGCCAGCAGTTATAGTCACGAGCAGTACTTC.

The J gene is TRBJ1-2, the V gene TRBV4-1; D is undetermined. CDR1 MGHRA and CDR2 YSYEKL come from the germline V gene. V was cut by 1 base and J by 8 bases, with 14 bases left in between. The CDR3 loop spans 14 amino acids. The CDR3 loop is CASSQVKERGGYTF. The CDR3 nucleotides are TGCGCCAGCAGCCAAGTAAAGGAACGCGGAGGCTACACCTTC.

The rearrangement uses TRBV29-1 and TRBJ1-5, with 10 nucleotides matching TRBD1. CDR1 is SQVTM, CDR2 ANQGSEA, per germline. V dropped 3 bases and J dropped 3; count of bases not matched to a gene: 2. CDR3 length: 14 amino acids. CDR3 DNA sequence: TGCAGCGTTGATGGGACAGGGGACAATCAGCCCCAGCATTTT. Protein sequence: CSVDGTGDNQPQHF.

V is TRBV3-1 (or the pseudogene TRBV3-2) and J is TRBJ2-2; 11 bases agree with TRBD2. The CDR3 spans 19 residues. The V and J ends lost 4 bases and 3 bases, in that order; junction bases with no gene match: 13. Germline loops: CDR1 LGHDT, CDR2 YNNKEL (reference sequence). The CDR3 region is CASSPLTSGGFRDTGELFF. The CDR3, as DNA: TGTGCCAGCAGCCCCCTTACTAGCGGGGGATTCAGAGACACCGGGGAGCTGTTTTTT.

The genes are TRBV9 and TRBJ1-1, with D unresolved. Trimming left V 0 bases short and J 4 bases short, with 7 bases between. The CDR3 consists of 13 residues. The germline gives CDR1 SGDLS, CDR2 YYNGEE. The DNA for the CDR3 is TGTGCCAGCAGCGTAGAGACAACCACTGAAGCTTTCTTT. Protein: CASSVETTTEAFF.

The chain has TRBV11-2 and TRBJ2-7, with D unclear. The CDR3 has 12 residues. V gave up 5 bases and J gave up 2 bases, with 7 bases separating them. The germline gives CDR1 SGHAT, CDR2 FQNNGV. This CDR3 is CASSPHPYEQYF. The CDR3, as DNA: TGTGCCAGCAGCCCACACCCCTACGAGCAGTACTTC.

This chain uses TRBV7-9 with TRBJ1-2; D perhaps matches TRBD1 (6 bases). Germline CDR1 and CDR2: SEHNR and FQNEAQ (reference sequence). The CDR3 totals 14 residues. Between the trimmed V and J ends, which lost 3 bases and 2 bases, there was a span of 10 bases. The CDR3 region has the DNA TGTGCCAGCAGCTTTATCCAGGGGAACTATGGCTACACCTTC. This encodes CASSFIQGNYGYTF.